The 2 T cell receptor beta chains in this list originate from one sample, sequenced in a study of T cell changes during pregnancy in multiple sclerosis. Clones were sequenced by immunoSEQ multiplex PCR, and TCRdb holds only the in-frame ones, with some missing. Of about 75,000 clones detected, about 93% appear once; the ten largest clones hold approximately 0.15%. The specimen was CD4+ T cells from peripheral blood mononuclear cells, collected after pregnancy. The receptors stem from a female donor with multiple sclerosis, enrolled in a pregnancy study.

This rearrangement joins TRBV28 to TRBJ2-7, with TRBD1 identical over 8 bases. Germline loops: CDR1 MDHEN, CDR2 SYDVKM. The CDR3 consists of 16 residues. Trimming took 4 bases from V and 5 from J; bases not matched to a gene: 13. Here the CDR3 DNA reads TGTGCCAGCAGTTACCCGGGTCAGGACAGGGTCAACGAGCAGTACTTC. Protein product: CASSYPGQDRVNEQYF.

V gene TRBV11-2 combines with J gene TRBJ2-7; D gene uncertain. The CDR3 totals 14 residues. CDR1 SGHAT and CDR2 FQNNGV come from the germline V gene. V was clipped by 3 bases and J by 2 bases, with 11 bases between them. The CDR3 coding sequence is TGTGCCAGCAGCTTCCGCAGAACCCCCTACGAGCAGTACTTC. Its translation is CASSFRRTPYEQYF.